The 17 T cell receptor beta chains below all came from one sample that was sequenced in a study of blood T cell repertoires in COVID-19. The assay was immunoSEQ multiplex PCR, and TCRdb's table has in-frame clones only and misses some. The sample has just under 250,000 clones; around 89% are singletons. The sequenced sample consisted of PBMCs or T cells enriched from blood (not recorded which). These receptors were obtained from a woman in her 30s who had recovered from COVID-19.

The gene calls are TRBV7-2 and TRBJ2-1, with D possibly matching TRBD2 (5 bases). This CDR3 is built from 12 residues. V gave up 7 bases and J gave up 8 bases, with 12 bases separating them. Per germline, CDR1 SGHTA and CDR2 FQGNSA. The chain's CDR3 is CASTGGQYEQFF. Written as DNA, the CDR3 is TGTGCCAGCACTGGCGGGCAATATGAGCAGTTCTTC.

The chain links TRBV30 to TRBJ2-1; the D gene is possibly TRBD2 (5 bases). The CDR3 is 13 residues long. The germline V and J ends were trimmed by 8 bases and 5 bases, with 16 bases remaining between them. From germline, CDR1 is GTSNPN and CDR2 SVGIG (reference sequence). DNA for the CDR3: TGTGCCAGAACAGACGGGAACGACAATGAGCAGTTCTTC. It specifies CARTDGNDNEQFF.

This clone was recorded only once. One junction end disagrees with the germline gene, perhaps due to a read error. The gene calls are TRBV12-3 or TRBV12-4 and TRBJ1-5; a weak D match, TRBD1 (6 bases). The CDR3 is made up of 12 amino acids. In DNA, the CDR3 is TGTGCCAGCAGTCTAGGTGGGGACACCGGTTATTTT. Encoded protein: CASSLGGDTGYF.

The genes are TRBV6-5 and TRBJ1-4, with D possibly TRBD1 on 6 matching bases. Germline CDR1 MNHEY, CDR2 SVGAGI. V lost 7 bases and J 7 bases, leaving 16 bases between the germline ends. The CDR3 spans 14 residues. Written as DNA, the CDR3 is TGTGCCAGCACCCCAATCGGCAGGGGTGAAAAACTGTTTTTT. Translating it yields CASTPIGRGEKLFF.

The chain employs TRBV28 and TRBJ2-1; D gene ambiguous. Germline V CDR1 and CDR2: MDHEN, SYDVKM. Trimming pared 4 bases from V and 6 bases from J, leaving 4 bases between. The CDR3 has 11 residues. CDR3 bases: TGTGCCAGCAGTTATAGCAATGAGCAGTTCTTC. Translating gives CASSYSNEQFF.

This sequence joins TRBV5-1 and TRBJ1-5, with unresolved D. Germline CDR1 and CDR2: SGHRS and YFSETQ. CDR3 length equals 14 residues. Trimming took off 8 bases at V and 6 bases at J, with 18 bases between the two ends. This chain's CDR3 is CARTLSGFGQPQHF. CDR3 DNA: TGCGCCAGAACCTTGTCGGGTTTTGGTCAGCCCCAGCATTTT.

The rearrangement joins TRBV5-6 to TRBJ1-5; a weak D match, TRBD1 (5 bases). The CDR3 is 18 amino acids. Trimming took 0 bases from V and 2 from J, leaving 18 bases between them. Germline V gene data show CDR1 as SGHDT and CDR2 as YYEEEE. The CDR3 nucleotides are TGTGCCAGCAGCTTGGGGGCAGGGCCCACATGGGGCAATCAGCCCCAGCATTTT. Its translation is CASSLGAGPTWGNQPQHF.

This chain uses TRBV28 with TRBJ1-5, with no clear D. The germline gives CDR1 MDHEN, CDR2 SYDVKM. V was clipped by 7 bases and J by 4 bases, with 8 bases between them. The CDR3 is 12 residues long. CDR3 DNA: TGTGCCAGCACAGAACAGAATCAGCCCCAGCATTTT. As protein: CASTEQNQPQHF.

This clone appeared once. The chain joins TRBV5-1 to TRBJ2-1; no clear D. Trimming removed 0 bases at V and 5 bases at J, with 6 bases between. The CDR3 contains 13 residues. Germline V CDR1 and CDR2: SGHRS, YFSETQ. CDR3 sequence reads: CASSLAHNNEQFF. CDR3 coding DNA: TGCGCCAGCAGCTTGGCCCACAACAATGAGCAGTTCTTC.

The chain carries TRBV24-1 and TRBJ1-1, with TRBD1 matching over 7 bases. The germline V gene encodes CDR1 KGHDR and CDR2 SFDVKD. The CDR3 covers 14 residues. After removal of 7 bases from V and 2 bases from J, the junction contained 6 bases not matched to a gene. CDR3 bases: TGTGCCACCAGACCGGGACAGTCCAACACTGAAGCTTTCTTT. Translated, it gives CATRPGQSNTEAFF.

The rearrangement uses TRBV29-1 and TRBJ1-1; D possibly corresponds to TRBD1 (5 bases). Trimming pared 2 bases from V and 1 base from J, leaving 8 bases between. The CDR3 length is 13 residues. In germline, CDR1 is SQVTM, CDR2 ANQGSEA. DNA of the CDR3: TGCAGCGTTGAAAGGGGTAGGAACACTGAAGCTTTCTTT. As protein: CSVERGRNTEAFF.

The V and J genes are TRBV7-9 and TRBJ2-3; 13 bases are a match to TRBD2. The J segment lost 2 bases and the V segment lost 3 bases, leaving 2 bases of the junction unmatched. This CDR3 contains 16 residues. Germline-derived CDR1 and CDR2 are SEHNR and FQNEAQ (reference sequence). The CDR3 here is CASSLGLAGLTDTQYF. The CDR3 DNA reads TGTGCCAGCAGCTTGGGACTAGCGGGACTCACAGATACGCAGTATTTT.

J is TRBJ2-3 and V is TRBV4-3, with TRBD1 as a possible D gene (6 bases). Deletions cut 0 bases from V and 2 bases from J, with 21 bases between. The CDR3 consists of 19 residues. The germline V gene has CDR1 LGHNA and CDR2 YSLEER. The CDR3 sequence is CASSQEGGWYSANTDTQYF. The CDR3 DNA is TGCGCCAGCAGCCAAGAAGGGGGTTGGTATAGCGCGAACACAGATACGCAGTATTTT.

The chain has TRBV9 and TRBJ1-1; D call uncertain. This CDR3 contains 14 residues. Germline V CDR1 and CDR2: SGDLS, YYNGEE. The ends were cut back, 0 bases at V and 1 base at J, with 7 bases in the middle. In DNA, the CDR3 is TGTGCCAGCAGCGTAGCCCTGAGGAACACTGAAGCTTTCTTT. Translating gives CASSVALRNTEAFF.

This clone was found a few times. This chain uses TRBV19 with TRBJ1-2; D remains ambiguous. V lost 3 bases and J lost 7, with 15 bases in between. This CDR3 is 14 amino acids long. Germline CDR1 is LNHDA and CDR2 is SQIVND (reference sequence). DNA for the CDR3: TGTGCCAGTAGTATTACGGGTCTGAAAAGTGGCTACACCTTC. Translating it yields CASSITGLKSGYTF. Full variable domain (missing parts from reference TRBV19 and TRBJ1-2): DGGITQSPKYLFRKEGQNVTLSCEQNLNHDAMYWYRQDPGQGLRLIYYSQIVNDFQKGDIAEGYSVSREKKESFPLTVTSAQKNPTAFYLCASSITGLKSGYTFGSGTRLTVV.

The V call is TRBV4-3, the J call TRBJ1-5; D unresolved. The V end was cut by 0 bases, the J end by 6 bases, with 9 bases between. Germline CDR1 is LGHNA and CDR2 is YSLEER. This CDR3 region has 14 residues. CDR3 sequence (DNA): TGCGCCAGCAGCCAAGAGCACAAAGTTCAGCCCCAGCATTTT. It encodes CASSQEHKVQPQHF.

V usage is TRBV7-2 and J usage is TRBJ2-3; D not resolved. With 5 bases removed from V and 0 bases from J, the gap between germline ends came to 3 bases. Germline CDR1 reads SGHTA; CDR2 reads FQGNSA. The CDR3 sequence is 12 residues long. The CDR3 sequence: CASSLSTDTQYF. The CDR3 bases are TGTGCCAGCAGCCTGAGCACAGATACGCAGTATTTT.